Below are 5 T cell receptor beta chains sequenced from a single sample in a study of blood T cell repertoires in COVID-19. TCRdb's copy holds only in-frame clones and misses some; the assay was immunoSEQ multiplex PCR. Here the sample spans about 23,000 clones, 70% to 90% being singletons. Sequenced input: peripheral blood. These receptors were obtained from a woman aged 80 or over with acute or convalescent COVID-19.

This clone showed up just once. The chain joins TRBV7-6 to TRBJ2-2, with 9 bases identical to TRBD2. Germline lookup yields CDR1 SGHVS and CDR2 FNYEAQ. The trim removed 2 bases at V and 7 bases at J, leaving 8 bases unmatched. CDR3 length: 16 amino acids. In nucleotides, the CDR3 is TGTGCCAGCAGCTTATTGCCTAGCGGGACTGACGGGGAGCTGTTTTTT. It translates to CASSLLPSGTDGELFF.

The CDR3 sequence: CASSSAGSYEQYF. The CDR3 bases are TGTGCCAGCAGCTCGGCCGGGAGCTACGAGCAGTACTTC. The chain has TRBV7-2 and TRBJ2-7, with D perhaps TRBD2 (6 bases). The V gene lost 4 bases and the J gene lost 3 bases, with 10 bases spanning the gap. The CDR3 loop spans 13 amino acids. Germline assignment: CDR1 SGHTA and CDR2 FQGNSA. The whole variable domain, remainder taken from reference TRBV7-2 and TRBJ2-7, is GAGVSQSPSNKVTEKGKDVELRCDPISGHTALYWYRQSLGQGLEFLIYFQGNSAPDKSGLPSDRFSAERTGGSVSTLTIQRTQQEDSAVYLCASSSAGSYEQYFGPGTRLTVT.

In its sample, this clone was seen once. The CDR3 sequence: CASSKAATGGNTEAFF. DNA of the CDR3: TGCGCCAGCAGCAAAGCTGCGACAGGGGGAAACACTGAAGCTTTCTTT. This chain uses TRBV4-3 with TRBJ1-1, with 9 bases aligning to TRBD1. This CDR3 contains 16 residues. With V trimmed by 5 bases and J by 2 bases, 9 bases remained unmatched. CDR1 LGHNA and CDR2 YSLEER come from the germline V gene.

V and J are TRBV11-3 and TRBJ2-3, with D maybe TRBD2 (6 bases). Germline-derived CDR1 and CDR2 are SGHNT and YENEEA. The CDR3 runs 16 residues. V was clipped by 5 bases and J by 6 bases, with 21 bases between them. CDR3 DNA sequence: TGTGCCAGCAGCGGCAACGGAGGGAAGGCTCAGGATACGCAGTATTTT. This encodes CASSGNGGKAQDTQYF.

This chain uses TRBV6-6 with TRBJ1-2; D not resolved. With 6 bases removed from V and 8 bases from J, the gap between germline ends came to 16 bases. The CDR3 length is 13 residues. Germline V gene lookup returns CDR1 MNHNY and CDR2 SVGAGI (reference sequence). The CDR3 protein is CASSSSTFVGYTF. CDR3 coding DNA: TGTGCCAGCAGCTCCAGTACGTTTGTCGGCTACACCTTC.